Shown below are 24 T cell receptor beta chains from a single sample sequenced in a study of CD8+ T cells in alopecia areata (dated by TCRdb to between 2018 and 2020). Library prep was done by the immunoSEQ multiplex PCR assay. RNA was extracted from all samples and reverse transcribed into cDNA, which served as template for TCR sequencing. Not all clones reach the TCRdb copy of this immuneACCESS table, which keeps in-frame sequences only. Checked studies attribute under half of the gap to unresolved V genes and leave the rest unexplained. The sample yields 75,000 to 100,000 clones; 41% were counted once. The top ten clonotypes cover approximately 1.5% of the sample. Sequencing was done on a sample of CD4+ T cells sorted from blood. The receptors here all came from a human donor with alopecia areata.

The V gene is TRBV27, the J gene TRBJ2-1; 10 bases line up with TRBD2. CDR3 length: 16 amino acids. V lost 3 bases and J lost 9; bases outside the gene matches: 11. Germline values: CDR1 MNHEY, CDR2 SMNVEV (reference sequence). The CDR3 here is CASSLASSGRKGEQFF. The CDR3 region has the DNA TGTGCCAGCAGTTTGGCGTCTAGCGGGAGAAAAGGTGAGCAGTTCTTC.

The chain carries TRBV4-2 and TRBJ2-7; D possibly corresponds to TRBD2 (5 bases). The CDR3 runs to 13 residues. Trimming removed 2 bases at V and 5 bases at J, with 10 bases between. The germline gives CDR1 LGHNA, CDR2 YNFKEQ. CDR3: CASSQPPRDEQYF. Here the CDR3 DNA reads TGTGCCAGCAGCCAACCTCCGCGGGACGAGCAGTACTTC.

The J gene is TRBJ2-4, the V gene TRBV10-2; 11 bases are a match to TRBD2. The CDR3 runs to 15 residues. Germline V lookup: CDR1 WSHSY, CDR2 SAAADI. V was pared by 3 bases and J by 7 bases, with 5 bases of the junction left unmatched. The CDR3 DNA is TGCGCCAGCAGTGAAACTAGCGGGAGTGGGAACATTCAGTACTTC. This codes for CASSETSGSGNIQYF.

Only a few counts were recorded for this clone. This CDR3 reads CAISERGSNQPQHF. DNA for the CDR3: TGTGCCATCAGTGAGAGGGGGAGCAATCAGCCCCAGCATTTT. The V and J genes are TRBV10-3 and TRBJ1-5, with D tentatively TRBD1 (6 bases). Deletions cut 2 bases from V and 1 base from J, with 6 bases between. CDR3 length: 14 amino acids. Germline values: CDR1 ENHRY, CDR2 SYGVKD.

J is TRBJ2-1 and V is TRBV6-5, with 7 bases that match TRBD2. CDR1 and CDR2 from the germline V gene are MNHEY and SVGAGI. The CDR3 loop spans 16 amino acids. Germline trimming cut 2 bases from V and 8 bases from J; bases unmatched to any gene: 12. CDR3 loop: CASSYGGRAKGYEQFF. DNA for the CDR3: TGTGCCAGCAGTTACGGTGGGAGGGCGAAGGGGTATGAGCAGTTCTTC.

The genes are TRBV2 and TRBJ2-7; D gene unclear. With 7 bases removed from V and 2 bases from J, the gap between germline ends came to 12 bases. Germline V CDR1 and CDR2: SNHLY, FYNNEI. The CDR3 length is 13 residues. The CDR3 reads CASTAEAPYEQYF. CDR3 DNA sequence: TGTGCCAGCACCGCGGAAGCCCCCTACGAGCAGTACTTC.

The chain combines TRBV2 with TRBJ2-1; D may be TRBD2 (5 bases). The CDR3 is 15 amino acids. V shed 7 bases and J shed 6 bases, with 19 bases lying between them. CDR1 and CDR2 from the germline V gene are SNHLY and FYNNEI. CDR3 in amino acids: CASNVNRGTGNEQFF. CDR3 bases: TGTGCCAGCAATGTCAACCGGGGAACTGGCAATGAGCAGTTCTTC.

With respect to this clone: Its ends do not fully match the called genes, so a read error is possible. The chain recombines TRBV30 with TRBJ1-2; D gene unclear. The CDR3 runs to 12 residues. The germline V gene has CDR1 GTSNPN and CDR2 SVGIG (reference sequence). Written as DNA, the CDR3 is TGTGCCTGGAGTGTGAGAGCTTATGGCCACACCTTC. Translated, it gives CAWSVRAYGHTF. Full variable domain (remainder filled in from reference TRBV30 and TRBJ1-2): SQTIHQWPATLVQPVGSPLSLECTVEGTSNPNLYWYRQAAGRGLQLLFYSVGIGQISSEVPQNLSASRPQDRQFILSSKKLLLSDSGFYLCAWSVRAYGHTFGSGTRLTVV.

This chain joins TRBV7-3 and TRBJ2-5, with 7 bases matching TRBD2. The CDR3 length is 15 residues. Germline loops: CDR1 SGHTA, CDR2 FQGTGA. J gave up 5 bases and V 5 bases, and 11 bases lay outside the gene matches. CDR3 bases: TGTGCCAGCAGCCCCTCTGGGGCGCGGGGGGAGACCCAGTACTTC. Protein product: CASSPSGARGETQYF.

Only a few counts were recorded for this clone. The CDR3 region is CASSAGTGASPLHF. The CDR3 coding sequence is TGTGCCAGCAGCGCCGGGACAGGGGCTTCACCCCTCCACTTT. The gene calls are TRBV7-9 and TRBJ1-6, with 10 bases fitting TRBD1. Germline CDR1 SEHNR, CDR2 FQNEAQ (reference sequence). The CDR3 covers 14 residues. The J segment lost 9 bases and the V segment lost 5 bases, leaving 4 bases of the junction unmatched. Based on the CDR3 plus reference TRBV7-9 and TRBJ1-6, the full variable domain is DTGVSQNPRHKITKRGQNVTFRCDPISEHNRLYWYRQTLGQGPEFLTYFQNEAQLEKSRLLSDRFSAERPKGSFSTLEIQRTEQGDSAMYLCASSAGTGASPLHFGNGTRLTVT.

This sequence joins TRBV7-2 and TRBJ2-5; 8 nucleotides agree with TRBD1. The germline gives CDR1 SGHTA, CDR2 FQGNSA. This CDR3 region has 16 residues. The V and J ends lost 5 bases and 7 bases, in that order; junction bases with no gene match: 15. The CDR3 DNA is TGTGCCAGCAGCCCCCGGGTGGGCCAGGGGGCCGTGACCCAGTACTTC. This gives the protein CASSPRVGQGAVTQYF.

CDR3 sequence (DNA): TGCGCCAGCAGCTTCAGTCGGACTCCGATAGCCATGAACACTGAAGCTTTCTTT. It is translated as CASSFSRTPIAMNTEAFF. The chain has TRBV5-1 and TRBJ1-1; D not certain. The V end lost 2 bases, the J end lost 0 bases, and 20 bases lay between the germline ends. The CDR3 spans 18 residues. Germline values: CDR1 SGHRS, CDR2 YFSETQ.

The V and J genes are TRBV14 and TRBJ2-5; 10 positions agree with TRBD2. This CDR3 region has 15 residues. Germline V gene data show CDR1 as SGHDN and CDR2 as FVKESK. Trimming removed 3 bases from V and 2 bases from J; junction bases left unmatched: 3. In nucleotides, the CDR3 is TGTGCCAGCAGCCAGACTAGCGGGCCACAAGAGACCCAGTACTTC. This encodes CASSQTSGPQETQYF.

V is TRBV4-1 and J is TRBJ2-7; D gene uncertain. This CDR3 is built from 16 residues. Germline loops: CDR1 MGHRA, CDR2 YSYEKL. Trimming took 2 bases from V and 3 from J, leaving 17 bases between them. The chain's CDR3 is CASSQLRSGKFYEQYF. In nucleotides, the CDR3 is TGCGCCAGCAGCCAACTAAGATCTGGGAAGTTCTACGAGCAGTACTTC.

The chain recombines TRBV7-2 with TRBJ2-3; D is possibly TRBD2 (5 bases). Trimming left V 2 bases short and J 1 base short, with 7 bases between. Germline lookup yields CDR1 SGHTA and CDR2 FQGNSA. This CDR3 contains 14 residues. DNA for the CDR3: TGTGCCAGCAGCTTAATCGGGGGCACAGATACGCAGTATTTT. Amino acid sequence: CASSLIGGTDTQYF.

In DNA, the CDR3 is TGTGCCAGCAGTTACATCGGTGAAGCTTTCTTT. As protein: CASSYIGEAFF. The rearrangement uses TRBV6-6 and TRBJ1-1, with D uncertain. CDR3 length: 11 residues. Between the trimmed V and J ends, which lost 2 bases and 7 bases, there was a span of 5 bases. Germline CDR1 is MNHNY and CDR2 is SVGAGI (reference sequence).

This clone was observed once. This chain links TRBV30 with TRBJ2-5, with 8 bases that match TRBD1. The CDR3 has 15 residues. J gave up 3 bases and V 2 bases, and 8 bases lay outside the gene matches. The germline V gene has CDR1 GTSNPN and CDR2 SVGIG (reference sequence). CDR3 sequence (DNA): TGTGCCTGGAGTATAAAGAGACAGGGGAAAGAGACCCAGTACTTC. Residues: CAWSIKRQGKETQYF.

The chain uses TRBV5-1 and TRBJ2-5, with D possibly TRBD1 on 6 matching bases. V was cut by 2 bases and J by 3 bases, with 14 bases left in between. Germline loops: CDR1 SGHRS, CDR2 YFSETQ. This CDR3 is built from 15 residues. CDR3 region: CASSFGGNREETQYF. CDR3 nucleotides: TGCGCCAGCAGCTTCGGAGGCAACAGGGAAGAGACCCAGTACTTC.

The chain couples TRBV30 to TRBJ1-1; D might be TRBD1 (5 bases). Trimming pared 0 bases from V and 4 bases from J, leaving 15 bases between. The CDR3 extends over 15 amino acids. Germline CDR1 reads GTSNPN; CDR2 reads SVGIG (reference sequence). CDR3 region: CAWSVGVGIGTEAFF. Here the CDR3 DNA reads TGTGCCTGGAGTGTAGGGGTAGGGATCGGCACTGAAGCTTTCTTT.

The CDR3 sequence: CSVSTGGNTEAFF. CDR3 in DNA: TGCAGCGTCTCAACAGGGGGGAACACTGAAGCTTTCTTT. The chain combines TRBV29-1 with TRBJ1-1; the match to TRBD1 covers 8 bases. V lost 6 bases, J lost 1 base, and 4 bases stayed unmatched. CDR1 is SQVTM, CDR2 ANQGSEA, per germline. The CDR3 length is 13 residues.

This clone was found a few times. V gene TRBV14 combines with J gene TRBJ2-7; D unclear. Germline CDR1 SGHDN, CDR2 FVKESK. V dropped 4 bases and J dropped 4 bases, with 8 bases sitting between them. This CDR3 is 12 amino acids long. CDR3 sequence reads: CASSRTIYEQYF. CDR3 DNA sequence: TGTGCCAGCAGCCGAACAATATACGAGCAGTACTTC.

The chain links TRBV7-2 to TRBJ2-5; 9 bases are a match to TRBD1. The CDR3 totals 15 residues. Trimming cost V 5 bases and J 3 bases; bases outside gene matches: 7. From germline, CDR1 is SGHTA and CDR2 FQGNSA. The DNA for the CDR3 is TGTGCCAGCAGCCGACGAAGGACAGGGGAAGAGACCCAGTACTTC. It encodes CASSRRRTGEETQYF.

The chain links TRBV30 to TRBJ1-2; TRBD1 is a possible D gene (5 bases). Germline V CDR1 and CDR2: GTSNPN, SVGIG (reference sequence). The CDR3 is made up of 13 amino acids. V was pared by 1 base and J by 4 bases, with 10 bases between. CDR3 coding DNA: TGTGCCTGGAGTGCCACCGGGACCTATGGCTACACCTTC. Its translation: CAWSATGTYGYTF.

This chain links TRBV28 with TRBJ2-3; no reliable D call. The germline V gene has CDR1 MDHEN and CDR2 SYDVKM. V lost 3 bases and J 14 bases, leaving 12 bases between the germline ends. There are 11 residues in the CDR3. CDR3 residues: CASSFAAGWYF. The CDR3 DNA reads as TGTGCCAGCAGTTTTGCGGCCGGGTGGTATTTT.